The clone carrying this T cell receptor beta chain has a count of ten or more. No antigen is known for it. Trimming left V 4 bases short and J 3 bases short, with 11 bases between. This CDR3 is 13 amino acids long. Germline V CDR1 and CDR2: SGDLS, YYNGEE. Treatment was busulfan-fludarabine conditioning, a marrow graft, and cyclophosphamide on days +3 and +4. The sample comes from a study of T cells after posttransplantation cyclophosphamide. Overall study results and limits: Later post-transplant blood repertoires were often dominated by donor CD8+ memory clones. Tissue-infiltrating T cells from skin or gut overlapped little with blood T cells. Recipient CMV seropositivity and CMV reactivation strongly tracked TRB clonality.

Only in-frame clones appear in the TCRdb table, and some are missing; sequencing was by immunoSEQ multiplex PCR. The sample gives about 7,700 clones, none seen only once, and the top ten clones hold 6%. The V call is TRBV9, the J call TRBJ2-7; tentatively, D is TRBD1 (6 bases). The clonotype comes from a female patient aged 50-59 years who received an allogeneic stem cell transplant from an unrelated donor, was CMV-positive, and had acute GVHD only. Some T cells may be provided by the graft donor. Sequenced here: PBMCs, sampled after allogeneic stem cell transplant with posttransplant cyclophosphamide. The DNA of the CDR3 is TGTGCCAGCAGCCCCGGACAGTTCTACGAGCAGTACTTC. Amino acids: CASSPGQFYEQYF.